This T cell receptor (beta chain) was sequenced for a study of blood T cell repertoires in COVID-19. This CDR3 contains 13 residues. V lost 0 bases, J lost 8 bases, and 8 bases lay in between. Germline CDR1 reads KGHDR; CDR2 reads SFDVKD. Authors' data handling: Amplifying reference gene primers gave estimates of nucleated cell counts. The repertoire was sequenced with immunoSEQ multiplex PCR; TCRdb's copy has only in-frame clones and lacks some. V, J and clone size are taken as reported in that table, and D and trimming were inferred from the DNA itself. Among 200,000 to 250,000 clones listed, just under 85% were seen once.

The chain has TRBV24-1 and TRBJ2-3; TRBD2 might be the D (6 bases). Sequenced sample: peripheral blood. This sequence was found in a man aged 50 to 60 with acute or convalescent COVID-19. The CDR3 DNA sequence: TGTGCCACCAGTGATTTGCAGGGAGGTACGCAGTATTTT. Translated, it gives CATSDLQGGTQYF.